What follows are 15 T cell receptor beta chains derived from one specimen sequenced in a study of glioma-infiltrating T cells after dendritic cell vaccination. This table comes from immunoSEQ multiplex PCR, and its TCRdb copy is limited to in-frame clones, with some not included. Altogether some 70,000 clones are present, around four fifths being singletons, with the ten largest covering more than 8%. Source: blood, taken before dendritic cell vaccination. These receptors were taken from a human donor with glioblastoma.

This chain joins TRBV27 and TRBJ1-5; no clear D gene. Germline V gene data show CDR1 as MNHEY and CDR2 as SMNVEV (reference sequence). CDR3 size: 17 residues. Trimming removed 7 bases from V and 0 bases from J, with 19 bases in between. In nucleotides, the CDR3 is TGTGCCAGCAAACCCGGGTCCGTTGCTAATAGCAATCAGCCCCAGCATTTT. Translating gives CASKPGSVANSNQPQHF.

The chain employs TRBV9 and TRBJ2-5; 8 bases map to TRBD2. V gave up 4 bases and J gave up 4 bases; unmatched junction bases: 12. The CDR3 spans 16 residues. Germline CDR1 SGDLS, CDR2 YYNGEE. As DNA, the CDR3 is TGTGCCAGCAGCTTACAGCCGGGACTAGGACGAGAGACCCAGTACTTC. Translated: CASSLQPGLGRETQYF.

The chain links TRBV4-2 to TRBJ1-5; 7 positions agree with TRBD1. The CDR3 extends over 13 amino acids. V was pared by 10 bases and J by 1 base, with 4 bases of the junction left unmatched. Germline V gene sequence: CDR1 LGHNA, CDR2 YNFKEQ. The CDR3 spells CATAGGSNQPQHF. DNA of the CDR3: TGTGCCACGGCAGGGGGAAGCAATCAGCCCCAGCATTTT.

This clone turned up a few times. The rearrangement uses TRBV7-9 and TRBJ2-5; 8 positions match TRBD2. The CDR3 totals 15 residues. After removal of 6 bases from V and 4 bases from J, the junction contained 10 bases not matched to a gene. The germline V gene encodes CDR1 SEHNR and CDR2 FQNEAQ (reference sequence). The CDR3 sequence: CASRSWRGARETQYF. Written as DNA, the CDR3 is TGTGCCAGCAGGAGTTGGCGGGGGGCGAGAGAGACCCAGTACTTC.

V and J are TRBV28 and TRBJ2-3, with 13 nucleotides matching TRBD2. Trimming at V came to 10 bases and at J to 5 bases, leaving 6 bases not matched to a gene. Germline lookup yields CDR1 MDHEN and CDR2 SYDVKM. The CDR3 has 14 residues. The CDR3: CAIRTSGGGDTQYF. Written as DNA, the CDR3 is TGTGCCATACGGACTAGCGGGGGAGGAGATACGCAGTATTTT.

This chain joins TRBV20-1 and TRBJ2-1; no clear D. The V and J ends lost 6 bases and 5 bases respectively, with 5 bases between them. Germline V gives CDR1 DFQATT, CDR2 SNEGSKA (reference sequence). The CDR3 runs 10 residues. In nucleotides, the CDR3 is TGCAGTGCCGCGGACAATGAGCAGTTCTTC. Protein product: CSAADNEQFF.

The rearrangement uses TRBV5-1 and TRBJ2-6; D possibly corresponds to TRBD2 (5 bases). Trimming removed 5 bases at V and 4 bases at J, with 19 bases between. Germline V gene sequence: CDR1 SGHRS, CDR2 YFSETQ. The CDR3 is made up of 17 amino acids. This CDR3 reads CASSLGGSLAGANVLTF. As DNA, the CDR3 is TGCGCCAGCAGTTTAGGAGGCTCCCTCGCCGGGGCCAACGTCCTGACTTTC.

The V gene is TRBV5-1, the J gene TRBJ2-1, with a tentative D call TRBD2 (5 bases). Trimming removed 2 bases from V and 7 bases from J, with 16 bases in between. CDR3 length: 15 residues. Germline values: CDR1 SGHRS, CDR2 YFSETQ. CDR3 residues: CASSLGSPSGNEQFF. For the CDR3, the DNA is TGCGCCAGCAGCTTAGGGAGCCCATCGGGGAATGAGCAGTTCTTC.

A word on this clone: A read error is likely, as this CDR3 ends without the conserved phenylalanine or tryptophan. The V and J genes are TRBV7-9 and TRBJ2-7; a weak D match, TRBD1 (5 bases). V lost 1 base to trimming and J lost 4 bases, with 8 bases between them. Germline V gene lookup returns CDR1 SEHNR and CDR2 FQNEAQ (reference sequence). The CDR3 extends over 13 amino acids. The CDR3 DNA reads TGTGCCAGCAGCTTAGTTGGGGCTTACGAGCAGTACCTC. Its translation: CASSLVGAYEQYL.

The genes are TRBV5-1 and TRBJ2-3, with 10 bases identical to TRBD2. The ends lost 0 bases at V and 0 bases at J; junction bases unmatched: 7. Germline lookup yields CDR1 SGHRS and CDR2 YFSETQ. There are 18 residues in the CDR3. CDR3 DNA sequence: TGCGCCAGCAGCTTGGGGCTAGCGGGGGCCACTAGCACAGATACGCAGTATTTT. Amino acids: CASSLGLAGATSTDTQYF.

The chain links TRBV6-7 to TRBJ2-2; 7 bases line up with TRBD2. TRBV6-7 is an open reading frame whose function is uncertain. There are 16 residues in the CDR3. V lost 7 bases to trimming and J lost 4 bases; unmatched junction nucleotides: 12. The CDR3 reads CASTGWEGRGTGELFF. CDR3 sequence (DNA): TGTGCCAGCACGGGTTGGGAGGGCCGGGGCACCGGGGAGCTGTTTTTT.

The chain joins TRBV10-2 to TRBJ1-5; TRBD1 is a possible D gene (5 bases). In germline, CDR1 is WSHSY, CDR2 SAAADI. The length of the CDR3 is 15 residues. V lost 0 bases and J lost 1, with 7 bases in between. In DNA form, the CDR3 reads TGCGCCAGCAGTGAGTCAGGGGCAAGCAATCAGCCCCAGCATTTT. It encodes CASSESGASNQPQHF.

This chain links TRBV13 with TRBJ2-3, with 8 bases identical to TRBD2. CDR1 and CDR2 (germline): PRHDT, FYEKMQ (reference sequence). The CDR3 is 17 residues long. V lost 2 bases and J lost 4; bases outside the gene matches: 11. CDR3 in amino acids: CASSLRGSGEGADTQYF. The CDR3 nucleotides are TGTGCCAGCAGCTTACGCGGTAGCGGGGAGGGGGCAGATACGCAGTATTTT.

This sequence joins TRBV5-1 and TRBJ1-3; 11 nucleotides line up with TRBD1. V gave up 4 bases and J gave up 2 bases; unmatched junction bases: 2. Germline CDR1 reads SGHRS; CDR2 reads YFSETQ. The CDR3 extends over 15 amino acids. The CDR3 nucleotides are TGCGCCAGCAGCGCGGACAGGGGGCCTGGAAACACCATATATTTT. It specifies CASSADRGPGNTIYF.

This clone was picked up a small number of times. The chain employs TRBV7-9 and TRBJ1-6; D is unclear. CDR3 length: 14 residues. Germline V gene sequence: CDR1 SEHNR, CDR2 FQNEAQ (reference sequence). V dropped 1 base and J dropped 6 bases, with 7 bases sitting between them. The CDR3 region is CASSLEQFNSPLHF. The CDR3 DNA reads TGTGCCAGCAGCTTAGAACAGTTTAATTCACCCCTCCACTTT.